The rows below give T cell receptor beta chains drawn from one sample of a study of blood T cell repertoires in COVID-19. Repertoires were generated with immunoSEQ multiplex PCR, while TCRdb's copy carries only in-frame clones and drops some. The sample holds about 150,000 clones, 80% to 90% seen once. The sequencing input was peripheral blood. Receptors originate from a man between 18 and 35 years old with COVID-19, enrolled during active disease. Each CDR3 is given with its conserved first and last residue. Each record gives: clone size, V gene, J gene, D gene, CDR3 DNA, CDR3 protein. The D gene is left open where the match is weak. Only some rows state a clone size, as once, few, many or a class for expanded clones.

.	TRBV9	TRBJ2-2	.	TGTGCCAGCAGCGTAGCTGGGCTAGCCGCTATCACCGGGGAGCTGTTTTTT	CASSVAGLAAITGELFF
.	TRBV3-1/TRBV3-2	TRBJ2-1	TRBD2	TGTGCCAGCAGCCAAAGGAGTCTAGCGGGATCATCATACAATGAGCAGTTCTTC	CASSQRSLAGSSYNEQFF
.	TRBV5-4	TRBJ2-5	TRBD1	TGTGCCAGCAGATTGGACAGGGTTGGGGAGACCCAGTACTTC	CASRLDRVGETQYF
.	TRBV9	TRBJ2-1	TRBD2	TGTGCCAGCAGCACTGGCCCACCGGGACTAGCGGGCGAGCAGTTCTTC	CASSTGPPGLAGEQFF
.	TRBV18	TRBJ1-3	.	TGTGCCAGCTCACCTAGGCGGCCGGATACTGGAAACACCATATATTTT	CASSPRRPDTGNTIYF
.	TRBV21-1	TRBJ2-7	.	TGTGCCAGCAGCATTGGGACAGGATTCTACGAGCAGTACTTC	CASSIGTGFYEQYF
.	TRBV6-4	TRBJ2-3	TRBD2	TGTGCCAGCAGTGTGTCGAGCGGGGGCACAGATACGCAGTATTTT	CASSVSSGGTDTQYF
.	TRBV27	TRBJ2-1	TRBD2	TGTGCCAGCACCGGCGGGAGCTCCTACAATGAGCAGTTCTTC	CASTGGSSYNEQFF
.	TRBV7-9	TRBJ1-2	.	TGTGCCAGCAGCCCGGGGAGCGGGGACTATGGCTACACCTTC	CASSPGSGDYGYTF
.	TRBV9	TRBJ2-7	TRBD1	TGTGCCAGCAGCGTCTACAGGGGTGGTGAGCAGTACTTC	CASSVYRGGEQYF
.	TRBV24-1	TRBJ2-5	.	TGTGCCACCAGTGACCGACGGGACTTGCTCGGGGAGACCCAGTACTTC	CATSDRRDLLGETQYF
.	TRBV27	TRBJ1-6	.	TGTGCCAGCAGTTTAAGTACAGGGAGGGACTCACCCCTCCACTTT	CASSLSTGRDSPLHF
few	TRBV9	TRBJ2-4	.	TGTGCCAGCAGCGTAGGCGGGACGGTTAAAAACATTCAGTACTTC	CASSVGGTVKNIQYF
.	TRBV11-2	TRBJ1-1	TRBD1	TGTGCCAGCAAACAAAGACAGGGGGTCGGGAACACTGAAGCTTTCTTT	CASKQRQGVGNTEAFF
.	TRBV5-1	TRBJ2-7	.	TGCGCCAGCAGCTTGGCCTCGGGCTACGAGCAGTACTTC	CASSLASGYEQYF
.	TRBV18	TRBJ2-7	.	TGTGCCAGCTCACCTGGACAAACACCCGCCGACGAGCAGTACTTC	CASSPGQTPADEQYF
.	TRBV6-5	TRBJ1-2	TRBD1	TGTGCCAGCAGCGTAGACAGGGGGTATGGCTACACCTTC	CASSVDRGYGYTF
.	TRBV4-3	TRBJ2-7	.	TGCGCCAGCAGCCAAGACGGGCCCACTCGACAGGATATTTCCTACGAGCAGTACTTC	CASSQDGPTRQDISYEQYF
.	TRBV20-1	TRBJ2-3	.	TGCCCCGGGGGTACGCAGTATTTT	CPGGTQYF
.	TRBV19	TRBJ1-6	TRBD1	TGTGCCAGTGCCACAGGGGCTTCACCCCTCCACTTT	CASATGASPLHF
.	TRBV30	TRBJ2-7	TRBD2	TGTGCCTTTCGGGGGGACCTAAACTCCTACGAGCAGTACTTC	CAFRGDLNSYEQYF
.	TRBV4-1	TRBJ1-2	TRBD1	TGCGCCAGCAGCCCGACAGGGAGAGGCTACACCTTC	CASSPTGRGYTF
.	TRBV19	TRBJ2-7	.	TGTGCCAGTAGTAGAGGAGAGGGTCTGGGGGAGCAGTACTTC	CASSRGEGLGEQYF
.	TRBV25-1	TRBJ2-1	.	TGTGCCAGCAGTGAGAGAGGTACGGGGGGCGGGATGGATGAGCAGTTCTTC	CASSERGTGGGMDEQFF
.	TRBV6-5	TRBJ1-2	.	TGTGCCAGCAGCCTAGGTTTCCGTTATGGCTACACCTTC	CASSLGFRYGYTF
.	TRBV10-1	TRBJ2-3	TRBD2	TGCGCCAGCAGCTCCGGACTAGCGGGAAGGGGTGGTACGCAGTATTTT	CASSSGLAGRGGTQYF
.	TRBV30	TRBJ1-5	TRBD1	TGTGCCTGGGGTGGACAGGACAATCAGCCCCAGCATTTT	CAWGGQDNQPQHF
.	TRBV7-9	TRBJ2-2	TRBD2	TGTGCCAGCAGCTTAGGCTACAGCGGGAGCCAGAGGAACACCGGGGAGCTGTTTTTT	CASSLGYSGSQRNTGELFF
.	TRBV4-1	TRBJ2-1	TRBD2	TGCGCCAGCAGCCAAGATCGCGGGACTAGTCAGTTCTTC	CASSQDRGTSQFF
.	TRBV9	TRBJ2-5	.	TGTGCCAGCAGCGGGGGGGACGTCCAAGAGACCCAGTACTTC	CASSGGDVQETQYF
.	TRBV7-2	TRBJ1-1	TRBD1	TGTGCCAGCAGCCAACGGGACAGGGGAACTGAAGCTTTCTTT	CASSQRDRGTEAFF
.	TRBV9	TRBJ1-1	.	TGTGCCAGCAGCGTAGTAGGGGCGGGGGCTGAAGCTTTCTTT	CASSVVGAGAEAFF
.	TRBV11-2	TRBJ2-1	.	TGTGCCAGCAGCTTAGAGTCAGGGATCCACAATGAGCAGTTCTTC	CASSLESGIHNEQFF
.	TRBV3-1/TRBV3-2	TRBJ1-1	TRBD1	TGTGCCAGCAGAGACAGGGGTGACACTGAAGCTTTCTTT	CASRDRGDTEAFF
.	TRBV28	TRBJ1-4	.	TGTGCCAGCAGTTGGCAGGGAGGTGAAAAACTGTTTTTT	CASSWQGGEKLFF
.	TRBV3-1/TRBV3-2	TRBJ1-5	.	TGTGCCAGCAGCCAGACACAGGGCCCTCAGCAGCCCCAGCATTTT	CASSQTQGPQQPQHF
once	TRBV11-2	TRBJ2-7	.	TGTGCCAGCAGCTTGGGATGGGAGCCCCACGAGCAGTACTTC	CASSLGWEPHEQYF